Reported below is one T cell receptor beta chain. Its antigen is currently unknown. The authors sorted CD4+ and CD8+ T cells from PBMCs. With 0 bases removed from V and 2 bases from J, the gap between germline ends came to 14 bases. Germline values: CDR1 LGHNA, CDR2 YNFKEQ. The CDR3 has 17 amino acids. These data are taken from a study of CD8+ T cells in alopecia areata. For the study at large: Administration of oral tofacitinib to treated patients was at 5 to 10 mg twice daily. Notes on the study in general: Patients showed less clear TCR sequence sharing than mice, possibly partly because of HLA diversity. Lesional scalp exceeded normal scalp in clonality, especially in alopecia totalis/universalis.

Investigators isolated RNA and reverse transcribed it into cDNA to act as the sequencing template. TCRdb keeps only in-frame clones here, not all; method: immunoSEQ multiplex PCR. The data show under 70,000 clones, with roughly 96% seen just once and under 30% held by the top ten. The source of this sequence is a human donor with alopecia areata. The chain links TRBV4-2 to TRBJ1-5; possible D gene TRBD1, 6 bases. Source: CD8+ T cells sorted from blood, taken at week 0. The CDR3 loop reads CASSQEMGGQGNQPQHF. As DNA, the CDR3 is TGTGCCAGCAGCCAAGAGATGGGGGGGCAGGGCAATCAGCCCCAGCATTTT.